This passage covers 7 T cell receptor beta chains from one sample sequenced in a study of cytomegalovirus exposure and HLA in healthy donors. Amplification used 60 Vbeta primers and 13 Jbeta primers. TCRdb keeps only in-frame clones here, not all; method: immunoSEQ multiplex PCR. The repertoire consists of 100,000 to 140,000 clones, with 70% to 80% occurring once and the leading ten covering 2% to 3%. The specimen sequenced was PBMCs. The receptor set was obtained from a man between 18 and 29 years old in good health and CMV-seronegative.

The chain is built from TRBV5-5 and TRBJ2-5, with 8 bases identical to TRBD1. Germline V gene data show CDR1 as SGHKS and CDR2 as YYEKEE (reference sequence). The junction had 11 bases not matched to a gene; V was cut back by 4 bases and J by 3 bases. The CDR3 sequence is 16 residues long. The CDR3 protein is CASSQPGTGTKETQYF. The CDR3 DNA sequence: TGTGCCAGCAGCCAACCCGGGACAGGTACTAAAGAGACCCAGTACTTC.

This clone has only one observation. The gene calls are TRBV10-2 and TRBJ1-3, with unresolved D. With 10 bases removed from V and 4 bases from J, the gap between germline ends came to 8 bases. CDR3 length: 11 residues. The germline V gene has CDR1 WSHSY and CDR2 SAAADI. The CDR3 DNA reads TGCGCCACGAAAACAGGAAACACCATATATTTT. Translation gives CATKTGNTIYF.

V gene TRBV28 combines with J gene TRBJ2-5; perhaps TRBD2 as D (6 bases). The CDR3 is made up of 13 amino acids. V lost 6 bases to trimming and J lost 3 bases, with 11 bases between them. The germline gives CDR1 MDHEN, CDR2 SYDVKM. The CDR3 coding sequence is TGTGCCAGCAGGGAGGGTGGGGAAGAGACCCAGTACTTC. Its protein is CASREGGEETQYF.

This clone was recorded many times. This chain uses TRBV15 with TRBJ2-5; 11 bases map to TRBD2. The CDR3 has 15 residues. Germline V gene lookup returns CDR1 LNHNV and CDR2 YYDKDF (reference sequence). The J segment lost 5 bases and the V segment lost 0 bases, leaving 2 bases of the junction unmatched. The DNA for the CDR3 is TGTGCCACCAGCAGAGATAGCGGGGGGGCCGAGACCCAGTACTTC. It specifies CATSRDSGGAETQYF.

The chain joins TRBV19 to TRBJ1-2, with 9 bases matching TRBD1. The length of the CDR3 is 16 residues. The V gene end was trimmed by 5 bases and the J gene end by 4 bases; junction bases not matched to a gene: 11. CDR1 LNHDA and CDR2 SQIVND come from the germline V gene (reference sequence). The CDR3: CASSLEPGQGTYGYTF. The CDR3 DNA reads TGTGCCAGTAGTCTTGAACCGGGACAGGGAACCTATGGCTACACCTTC.

The chain is built from TRBV4-3 and TRBJ2-7; 13 positions match TRBD2. CDR3 length: 16 residues. CDR1 and CDR2 from the germline V gene are LGHNA and YSLEER. V shed 4 bases and J 0 bases; nucleotides not matched to a gene: 3. CDR3 protein: CASSRGLAGVSYEQYF. CDR3 nucleotide sequence: TGCGCCAGCAGCCGAGGACTAGCGGGGGTCTCCTACGAGCAGTACTTC.

The chain carries TRBV6-5 and TRBJ1-2; no clear D gene. The CDR3 extends over 12 amino acids. Between the trimmed V and J ends, which lost 6 bases and 8 bases, there was a span of 13 bases. Germline V lookup: CDR1 MNHEY, CDR2 SVGAGI. The CDR3 protein is CASSIPTGGYTF. The DNA for the CDR3 is TGTGCCAGCAGCATACCAACGGGAGGCTACACCTTC.